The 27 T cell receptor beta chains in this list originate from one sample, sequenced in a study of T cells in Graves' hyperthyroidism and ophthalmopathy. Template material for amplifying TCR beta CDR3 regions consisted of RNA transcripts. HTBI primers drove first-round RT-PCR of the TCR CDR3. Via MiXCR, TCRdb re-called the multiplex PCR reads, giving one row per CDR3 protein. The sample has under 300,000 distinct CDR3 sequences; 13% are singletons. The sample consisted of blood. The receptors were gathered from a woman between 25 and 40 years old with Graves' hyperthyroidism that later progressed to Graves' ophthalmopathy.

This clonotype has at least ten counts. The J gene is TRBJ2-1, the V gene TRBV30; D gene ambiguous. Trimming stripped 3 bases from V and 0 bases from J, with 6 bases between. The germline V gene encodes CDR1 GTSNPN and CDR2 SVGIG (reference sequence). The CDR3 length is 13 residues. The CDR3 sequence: CAWSADSYNEQFF. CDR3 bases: TGTGCCTGGAGCGCCGACTCCTACAATGAGCAGTTCTTC.

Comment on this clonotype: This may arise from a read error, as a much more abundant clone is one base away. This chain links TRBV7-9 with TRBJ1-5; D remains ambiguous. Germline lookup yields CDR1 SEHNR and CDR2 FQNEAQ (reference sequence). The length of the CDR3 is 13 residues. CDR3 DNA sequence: TGTGCCAGCAGCCCAAATACAGTGGGCCCCCCGCATTTT. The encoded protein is CASSPNTVGPPHF.

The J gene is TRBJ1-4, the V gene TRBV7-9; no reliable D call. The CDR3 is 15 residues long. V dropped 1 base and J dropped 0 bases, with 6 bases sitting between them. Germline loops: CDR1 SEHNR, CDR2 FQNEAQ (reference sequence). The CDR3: CASSLDVTTNEKLFF. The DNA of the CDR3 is TGTGCCAGCAGCTTAGACGTCACAACTAATGAAAAACTGTTTTTT.

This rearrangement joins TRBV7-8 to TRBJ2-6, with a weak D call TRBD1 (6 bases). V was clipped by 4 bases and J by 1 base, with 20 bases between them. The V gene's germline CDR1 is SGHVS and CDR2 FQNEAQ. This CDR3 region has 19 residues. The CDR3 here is CASSSGQLLKISGANVLTF. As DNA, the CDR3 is TGTGCCAGCAGCTCCGGACAGCTCTTAAAGATTTCTGGGGCCAACGTCCTGACTTTC.

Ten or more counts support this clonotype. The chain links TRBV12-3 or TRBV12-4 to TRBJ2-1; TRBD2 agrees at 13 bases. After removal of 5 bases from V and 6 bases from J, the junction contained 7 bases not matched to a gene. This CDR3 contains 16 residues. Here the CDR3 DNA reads TGTGCCAGCAGTATACGTACTAGCGGGAGGGGCAATGAGCAGTTCTTC. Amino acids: CASSIRTSGRGNEQFF.

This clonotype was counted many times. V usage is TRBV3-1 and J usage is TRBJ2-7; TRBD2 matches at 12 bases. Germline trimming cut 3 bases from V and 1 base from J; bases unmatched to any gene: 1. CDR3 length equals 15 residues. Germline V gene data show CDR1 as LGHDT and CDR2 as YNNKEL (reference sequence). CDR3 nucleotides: TGTGCCAGCAGCCACCTAGCGGGAGGGTCCTACGAGCAGTACTTC. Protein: CASSHLAGGSYEQYF.

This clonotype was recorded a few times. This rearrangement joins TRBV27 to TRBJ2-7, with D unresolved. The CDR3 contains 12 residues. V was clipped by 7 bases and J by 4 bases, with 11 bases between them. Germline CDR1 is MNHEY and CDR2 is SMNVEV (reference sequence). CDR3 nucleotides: TGTGCCAGCAAGGGTGAGGAGTACGAGCAGTACTTC. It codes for CASKGEEYEQYF.

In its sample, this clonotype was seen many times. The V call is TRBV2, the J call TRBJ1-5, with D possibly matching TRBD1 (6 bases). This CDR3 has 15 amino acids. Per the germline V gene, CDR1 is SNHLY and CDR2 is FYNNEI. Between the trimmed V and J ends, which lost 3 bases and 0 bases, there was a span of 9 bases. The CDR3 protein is CASSDRDISNQPQHF. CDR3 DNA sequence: TGTGCCAGCAGTGACCGGGACATTAGCAATCAGCCCCAGCATTTT.

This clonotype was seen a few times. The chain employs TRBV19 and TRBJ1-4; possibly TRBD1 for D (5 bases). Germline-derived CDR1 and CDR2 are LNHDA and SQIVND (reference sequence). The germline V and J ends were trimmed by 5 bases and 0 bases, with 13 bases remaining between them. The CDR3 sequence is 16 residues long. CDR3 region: CASSLGRVATNEKLFF. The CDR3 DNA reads TGTGCCAGTAGTCTCGGCAGGGTTGCAACTAATGAAAAACTGTTTTTT.

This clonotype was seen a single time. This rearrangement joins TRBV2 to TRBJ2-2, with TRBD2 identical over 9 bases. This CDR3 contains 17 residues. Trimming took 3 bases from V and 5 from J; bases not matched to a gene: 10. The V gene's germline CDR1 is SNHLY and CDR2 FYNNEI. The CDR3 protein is CASSDLLAGWGTGELFF. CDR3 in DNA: TGTGCCAGCAGTGACCTACTAGCGGGCTGGGGAACCGGGGAGCTGTTTTTT.

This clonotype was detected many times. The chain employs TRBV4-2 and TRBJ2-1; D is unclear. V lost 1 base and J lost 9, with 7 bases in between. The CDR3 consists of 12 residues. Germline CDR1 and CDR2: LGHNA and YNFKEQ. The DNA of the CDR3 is TGTGCCAGCAGCCAAGTCTATACTGAGCAGTTCTTC. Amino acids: CASSQVYTEQFF.

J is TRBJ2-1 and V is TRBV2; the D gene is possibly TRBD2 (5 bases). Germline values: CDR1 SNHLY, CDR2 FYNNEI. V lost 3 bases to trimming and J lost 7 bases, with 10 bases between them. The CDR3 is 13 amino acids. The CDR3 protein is CASSDLPGNEQFF. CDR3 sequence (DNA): TGTGCCAGCAGTGACCTCCCGGGAAATGAGCAGTTCTTC.

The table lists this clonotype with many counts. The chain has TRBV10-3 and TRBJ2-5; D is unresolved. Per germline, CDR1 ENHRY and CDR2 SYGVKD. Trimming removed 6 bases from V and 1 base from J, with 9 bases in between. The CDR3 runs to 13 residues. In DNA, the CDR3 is TGTGCCATCAGGTCAGGTCTCCAAGAGACCCAGTACTTC. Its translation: CAIRSGLQETQYF.

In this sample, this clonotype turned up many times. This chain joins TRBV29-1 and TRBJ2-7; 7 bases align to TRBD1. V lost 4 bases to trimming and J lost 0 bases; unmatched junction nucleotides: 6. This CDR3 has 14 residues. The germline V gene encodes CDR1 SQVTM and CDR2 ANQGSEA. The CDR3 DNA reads TGCAGCGTTGTATCAGGGGGTAACTCCTACGAGCAGTACTTC. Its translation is CSVVSGGNSYEQYF.

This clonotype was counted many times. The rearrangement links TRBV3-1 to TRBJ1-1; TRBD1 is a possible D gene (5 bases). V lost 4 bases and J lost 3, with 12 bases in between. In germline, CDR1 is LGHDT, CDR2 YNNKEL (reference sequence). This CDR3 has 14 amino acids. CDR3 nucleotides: TGTGCCAGCAGCCTCTGGACATTAGACACTGAAGCTTTCTTT. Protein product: CASSLWTLDTEAFF.

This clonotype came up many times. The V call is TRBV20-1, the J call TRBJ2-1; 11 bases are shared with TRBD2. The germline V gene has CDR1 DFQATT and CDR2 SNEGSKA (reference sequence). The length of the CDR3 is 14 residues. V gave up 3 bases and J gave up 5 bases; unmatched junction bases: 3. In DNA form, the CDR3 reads TGCAGTGCTAGGACTAGCGGGAACGACAATGAGCAGTTCTTC. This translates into CSARTSGNDNEQFF.

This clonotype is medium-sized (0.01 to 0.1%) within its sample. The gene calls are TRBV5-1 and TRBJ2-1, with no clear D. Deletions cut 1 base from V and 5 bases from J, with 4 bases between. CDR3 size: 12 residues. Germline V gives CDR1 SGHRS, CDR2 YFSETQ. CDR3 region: CASSLLNNEQFF. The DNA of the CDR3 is TGCGCCAGCAGCTTGCTGAACAATGAGCAGTTCTTC.

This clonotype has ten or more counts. Here the CDR3 reads CASSSGRGRRNEQFF. CDR3 coding DNA: TGTGCCAGCAGCTCAGGAAGAGGGCGCAGAAATGAGCAGTTCTTC. This chain links TRBV7-2 with TRBJ2-1, with D possibly TRBD2 on 5 matching bases. Germline values: CDR1 SGHTA, CDR2 FQGNSA. The V gene lost 4 bases and the J gene lost 7 bases, with 17 bases spanning the gap. This CDR3 has 15 amino acids. The entire variable domain, with the rest obtained from reference TRBV7-2 and TRBJ2-1, is as follows: GAGVSQSPSNKVTEKGKDVELRCDPISGHTALYWYRQSLGQGLEFLIYFQGNSAPDKSGLPSDRFSAERTGGSVSTLTIQRTQQEDSAVYLCASSSGRGRRNEQFFGPGTRLTVL.

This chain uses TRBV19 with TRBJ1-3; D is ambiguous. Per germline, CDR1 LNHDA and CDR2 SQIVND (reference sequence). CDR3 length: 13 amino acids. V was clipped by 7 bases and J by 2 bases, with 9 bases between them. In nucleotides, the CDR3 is TGTGCCAGTACCCGGAACCCTGGAAACACCATATATTTT. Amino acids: CASTRNPGNTIYF.

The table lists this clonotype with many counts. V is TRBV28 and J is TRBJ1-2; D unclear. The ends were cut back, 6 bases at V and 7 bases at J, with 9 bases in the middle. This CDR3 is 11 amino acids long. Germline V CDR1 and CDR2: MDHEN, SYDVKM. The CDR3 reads CASSPDTGYTF. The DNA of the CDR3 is TGTGCCAGCAGCCCCGACACTGGCTACACCTTC.

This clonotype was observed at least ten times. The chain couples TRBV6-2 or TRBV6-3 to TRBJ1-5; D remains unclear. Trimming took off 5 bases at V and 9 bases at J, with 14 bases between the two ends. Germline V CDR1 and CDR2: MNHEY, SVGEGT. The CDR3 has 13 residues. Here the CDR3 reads CASSGQASRPQHF. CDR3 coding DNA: TGTGCCAGCAGTGGGCAGGCGTCGCGGCCCCAGCATTTT.

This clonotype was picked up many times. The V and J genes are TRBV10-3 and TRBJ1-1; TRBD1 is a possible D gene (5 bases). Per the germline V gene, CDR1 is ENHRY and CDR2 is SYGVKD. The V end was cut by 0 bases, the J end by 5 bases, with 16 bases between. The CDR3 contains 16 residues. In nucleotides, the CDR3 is TGTGCCATCAGTGAGTCGTTCCAGGGCGCGGAGACTGAAGCTTTCTTT. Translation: CAISESFQGAETEAFF.

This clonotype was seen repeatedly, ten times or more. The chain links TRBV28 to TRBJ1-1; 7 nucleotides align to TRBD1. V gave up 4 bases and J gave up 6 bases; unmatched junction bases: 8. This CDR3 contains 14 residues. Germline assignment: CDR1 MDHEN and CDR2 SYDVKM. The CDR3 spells CASSSGRDSPEAFF. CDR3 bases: TGTGCCAGCAGTTCGGGCCGGGACAGCCCTGAAGCTTTCTTT.

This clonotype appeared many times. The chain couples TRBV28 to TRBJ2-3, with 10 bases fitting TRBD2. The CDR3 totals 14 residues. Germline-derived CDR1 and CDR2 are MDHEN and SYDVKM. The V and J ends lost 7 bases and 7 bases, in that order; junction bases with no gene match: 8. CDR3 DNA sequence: TGTGCCAGCATGGTAGCGGGAGGAGATAATACGCAGTATTTT. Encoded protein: CASMVAGGDNTQYF.

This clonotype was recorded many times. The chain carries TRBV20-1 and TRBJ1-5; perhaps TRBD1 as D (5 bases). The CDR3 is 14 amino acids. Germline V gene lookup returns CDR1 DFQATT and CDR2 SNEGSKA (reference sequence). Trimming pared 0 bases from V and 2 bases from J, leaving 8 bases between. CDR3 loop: CSARDAGGNQPQHF. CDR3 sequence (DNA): TGCAGTGCTAGAGATGCGGGGGGCAATCAGCCCCAGCATTTT.

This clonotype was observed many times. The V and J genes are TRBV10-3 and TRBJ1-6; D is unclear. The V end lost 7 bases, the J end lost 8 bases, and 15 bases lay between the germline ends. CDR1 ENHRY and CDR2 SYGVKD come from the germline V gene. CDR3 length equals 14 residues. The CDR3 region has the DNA TGTGCCATCAAATCAAACGAGGGCTATTCACCCCTCCACTTT. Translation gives CAIKSNEGYSPLHF.

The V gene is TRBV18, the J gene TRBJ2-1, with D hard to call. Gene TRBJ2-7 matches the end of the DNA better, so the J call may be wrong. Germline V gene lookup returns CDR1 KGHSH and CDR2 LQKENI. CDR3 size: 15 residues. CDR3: CASSPLKGSYNEQYF. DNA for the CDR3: TGTGCCAGCTCACCATTAAAGGGCTCCTACAATGAGCAGTACTTC.